These 12 T cell receptor beta chains originate from one sample sequenced in a study of blood T cell repertoires in COVID-19 (dated by TCRdb to about 2020). The library was obtained by the immunoSEQ multiplex PCR assay. TCRdb retrieved this table from immuneACCESS and kept in-frame rearrangements only. Not all clones are present; in checked studies, unresolved V genes account for under half, and no reason is known for the remainder. For this sample the table gives 200,000 to 250,000 clones, of which approximately 83% were detected only once. The ten largest clones add up to more than 2.5% of the sample. Sequenced material: peripheral blood. These receptor sequences come from a woman aged 25 to 39 who had recovered from COVID-19.

The count of this clone is one. The chain employs TRBV4-1 and TRBJ2-5, with no clear D. This CDR3 is built from 15 residues. V lost 1 base and J lost 1, with 10 bases in between. Per the germline V gene, CDR1 is MGHRA and CDR2 is YSYEKL. This CDR3 reads CASSQVTSSQETQYF. The CDR3 DNA reads as TGCGCCAGCAGCCAAGTGACAAGTTCCCAAGAGACCCAGTACTTC.

This rearrangement joins TRBV19 to TRBJ2-3, with TRBD2 as a possible D gene (6 bases). In germline, CDR1 is LNHDA, CDR2 SQIVND (reference sequence). V lost 7 bases and J lost 4, with 15 bases in between. The CDR3 spans 14 residues. The DNA of the CDR3 is TGTGCCAGTACCTACCCTCCGGGGGCAGATACGCAGTATTTT. Encoded protein: CASTYPPGADTQYF.

V usage is TRBV7-2 and J usage is TRBJ2-1, with 9 bases matching TRBD1. Looked up from germline, CDR1 is SGHTA and CDR2 is FQGNSA. The V gene end was trimmed by 5 bases and the J gene end by 7 bases; junction bases not matched to a gene: 12. CDR3 length equals 16 residues. The CDR3 loop reads CASSQQGAPKSNEQFF. CDR3 coding DNA: TGTGCCAGCAGCCAACAGGGGGCGCCAAAAAGTAATGAGCAGTTCTTC.

This clone was seen only once. This sequence joins TRBV10-3 and TRBJ1-1, with 8 bases matching TRBD1. This CDR3 spans 15 amino acids. The ends lost 3 bases at V and 3 bases at J; junction bases unmatched: 6. Per germline, CDR1 ENHRY and CDR2 SYGVKD. The CDR3 DNA follows: TGTGCCATCAGTGAACCGGGACAGGTACACACTGAAGCTTTCTTT. Encoded protein: CAISEPGQVHTEAFF.

V usage is TRBV3-1 (or the pseudogene TRBV3-2) and J usage is TRBJ2-2; TRBD2 aligns across 7 bases. There are 15 residues in the CDR3. In germline, CDR1 is LGHDT, CDR2 YNNKEL (reference sequence). The J segment lost 4 bases and the V segment lost 7 bases, leaving 9 bases of the junction unmatched. The CDR3 nucleotides are TGTGCCAGCACCCCCCACGGGGAGGGCACCGGGGAGCTGTTTTTT. As protein: CASTPHGEGTGELFF.

The chain combines TRBV19 with TRBJ2-3, with TRBD2 matching over 7 bases. CDR3 length equals 14 residues. V lost 4 bases to trimming and J lost 2 bases; unmatched junction nucleotides: 3. From germline, CDR1 is LNHDA and CDR2 SQIVND (reference sequence). Here the CDR3 DNA reads TGTGCCAGTAGTAGGGGGGGTTCCACAGATACGCAGTATTTT. Translated, it gives CASSRGGSTDTQYF.

The chain has TRBV19 and TRBJ2-7, with TRBD1 matching 10 bases. Germline values: CDR1 LNHDA, CDR2 SQIVND (reference sequence). The CDR3 covers 20 residues. V was clipped by 6 bases and J by 4 bases; unmatched bases: 24. CDR3 protein: CASSLGSSDRGPSPHYEQYF. In nucleotides, the CDR3 is TGTGCCAGTAGCCTGGGATCTAGTGACAGGGGGCCTTCTCCCCATTACGAGCAGTACTTC.

A word on this clone: Distinct nucleotide sequences in the sample also encode this CDR3. The chain is built from TRBV6-1 and TRBJ2-7; D may be TRBD1 (6 bases). There are 15 residues in the CDR3. With 2 bases removed from V and 2 bases from J, the gap between germline ends came to 13 bases. Germline assignment: CDR1 MNHNS and CDR2 SASEGT. The CDR3 DNA reads as TGTGCCAGCAGTGAACGTGGGACATCAGCCTACGAGCAGTACTTC. Amino acids: CASSERGTSAYEQYF.

The chain is built from TRBV3-1 (or the pseudogene TRBV3-2) and TRBJ1-6; the D gene is possibly TRBD1 (6 bases). Germline loops: CDR1 LGHDT, CDR2 YNNKEL (reference sequence). Trimming stripped 4 bases from V and 7 bases from J, with 17 bases between. This CDR3 is built from 16 residues. This CDR3 is CASSPSARGSNSPLHF. The CDR3 DNA follows: TGTGCCAGCAGCCCCTCCGCCAGGGGCAGCAATTCACCCCTCCACTTT.

The genes are TRBV7-9 and TRBJ2-3, with D possibly being TRBD2 (6 bases). In germline, CDR1 is SEHNR, CDR2 FQNEAQ (reference sequence). V shed 5 bases and J shed 0 bases, with 12 bases lying between them. The CDR3 is 15 amino acids. The CDR3 DNA follows: TGTGCCAGCAGCGGTAGCGGAGCCAGCACAGATACGCAGTATTTT. The encoded protein is CASSGSGASTDTQYF.

The chain links TRBV19 to TRBJ2-1; 10 bases line up with TRBD2. V shed 7 bases, J shed 9 bases, and the junction held 3 bases outside the gene matches. Germline V gene data show CDR1 as LNHDA and CDR2 as SQIVND (reference sequence). CDR3 size: 12 residues. The CDR3 DNA follows: TGTGCCAGTACTAGCGGGGGTACTGAGCAGTTCTTC. Its translation is CASTSGGTEQFF.

The gene calls are TRBV27 and TRBJ2-7; 10 bases fit TRBD1. This CDR3 has 17 amino acids. The junction had 14 bases not matched to a gene; V was cut back by 6 bases and J by 3 bases. In germline, CDR1 is MNHEY, CDR2 SMNVEV (reference sequence). In nucleotides, the CDR3 is TGTGCCAGCAGCATGGACAGGGGGAGGGATAAGGACTACGAGCAGTACTTC. Translation gives CASSMDRGRDKDYEQYF.